This TCR beta chain was captured in a study of cytotoxic CD8 clonotypes in ibrutinib-treated CLL. Germline V CDR1 and CDR2: LNHDA, SQIVND (reference sequence). There are 19 residues in the CDR3. Trimming cost V 2 bases and J 4 bases, with 26 bases left between them. Libraries were prepared by immunoSEQ multiplex PCR; TCRdb keeps only in-frame clonotypes and omits some of them. This sample has roughly 190,000 clones, with around 72% found just once. This TCR was sampled from a human donor with chronic lymphocytic leukemia. The material was PBMCs, obtained after 24 months of ibrutinib treatment. The chain carries TRBV19 and TRBJ1-1; D ambiguous. DNA for the CDR3: TGTGCCAGTAGTATACTCCCCGTAGAGGGATTACTCTTTCGCACTGAAGCTTTCTTT. Its translation is CASSILPVEGLLFRTEAFF.